These 14 T cell receptor beta chains share one sample of origin, sequenced in a study of T cells in Graves' hyperthyroidism and ophthalmopathy (dated by TCRdb to between 2017 and 2020). Library creation used multiplex PCR. Reads for this sample came from an Illumina HiSeq 2000. The TCR beta CDR3 regions were amplified from RNA transcripts. A first-round RT-PCR of the TCR CDR3 used the HTBI primer set with the Qiagen OneStep RT-PCR kit. TCRdb trimmed the raw reads at Q25, called clones with MiXCR and kept productive beta chains. Every CDR3 protein is listed once, alongside the most common genes and DNA of its rows. Within this sample are some 570,000 distinct CDR3 sequences, with roughly 18% of them counted one time only. The top ten clones comprise 15% to 20% of the sample. Input material: blood. The receptors come from a woman aged 18-30 years with Graves' ophthalmopathy.

This clonotype was seen at least ten times. The chain employs TRBV28 and TRBJ2-1; D is undetermined. The CDR3 consists of 15 residues. V was shortened by 5 bases and J by 4 bases, with 15 bases between the two germline ends. Germline CDR1 is MDHEN and CDR2 is SYDVKM. The CDR3 spells CASSKTAPAYNEQFF. CDR3 nucleotide sequence: TGTGCCAGCAGTAAGACCGCCCCCGCGTACAATGAGCAGTTCTTC.

The genes are TRBV7-9 and TRBJ1-5, with D hard to call. In germline, CDR1 is SEHNR, CDR2 FQNEAQ (reference sequence). The CDR3 is made up of 14 amino acids. V was shortened by 7 bases and J by 0 bases, with 10 bases between the two germline ends. The CDR3 loop reads CASTPESSNQPQHF. CDR3 nucleotides: TGTGCCAGCACCCCGGAGTCTAGCAATCAGCCCCAGCATTTT. Using reference TRBV7-9 and TRBJ1-5 for the parts outside the CDR3, the full variable domain is DTGVSQNPRHKITKRGQNVTFRCDPISEHNRLYWYRQTLGQGPEFLTYFQNEAQLEKSRLLSDRFSAERPKGSFSTLEIQRTEQGDSAMYLCASTPESSNQPQHFGDGTRLSIL.

This clonotype was detected only a few times. The DNA for the CDR3 is TGTGCCAGCAGTTTAAGTTTCAATCAGCCCCAGCATTTT. Translation: CASSLSFNQPQHF. The chain links TRBV27 to TRBJ1-5; no clear D gene. The length of the CDR3 is 13 residues. The V gene lost 2 bases and the J gene lost 3 bases, with 5 bases spanning the gap. CDR1 is MNHEY and CDR2 is SMNVEV in the germline V gene (reference sequence).

Ten or more counts support this clonotype. The chain combines TRBV7-9 with TRBJ1-1; TRBD1 is a possible D gene (5 bases). The V end was cut by 5 bases, the J end by 0 bases, with 19 bases between. The CDR3 is 17 amino acids. Germline V gives CDR1 SEHNR, CDR2 FQNEAQ (reference sequence). Here the CDR3 reads CASSQPTGTMMNTEAFF. The DNA of the CDR3 is TGTGCCAGCAGCCAACCAACAGGCACAATGATGAACACTGAAGCTTTCTTT.

This clonotype was recorded many times. The V gene is TRBV7-9, the J gene TRBJ2-2, with 11 bases matching TRBD1. CDR1 and CDR2 (germline): SEHNR, FQNEAQ (reference sequence). This CDR3 is built from 17 residues. V gave up 5 bases and J gave up 2 bases; unmatched junction bases: 7. The CDR3 protein is CASSPGDRGSNTGELFF. The CDR3 nucleotides read TGTGCCAGCAGCCCGGGGGACAGGGGGAGTAACACCGGGGAGCTGTTTTTT.

The sample holds many counts of this clonotype. This chain connects TRBV9 to TRBJ2-4; D perhaps matches TRBD2 (5 bases). Between the trimmed V and J ends, which lost 2 bases and 0 bases, there was a span of 9 bases. CDR1 is SGDLS, CDR2 YYNGEE, per germline. This CDR3 comprises 15 residues. For the CDR3, the DNA is TGTGCCAGCAGCGTCAGCGGCCTAGCCAAAAACATTCAGTACTTC. Amino acids: CASSVSGLAKNIQYF.

CDR3 residues: CASGPNQPQHF. CDR3 in DNA: TGTGCCAGCGGACCTAATCAGCCCCAGCATTTT. The J gene is TRBJ1-5, the V gene TRBV27; D ambiguous. Trimming removed 8 bases from V and 4 bases from J, with 6 bases in between. Germline V gene lookup returns CDR1 MNHEY and CDR2 SMNVEV (reference sequence). CDR3 size: 11 residues.

The gene calls are TRBV20-1 and TRBJ2-7, with D perhaps matching TRBD2 (6 bases). V was shortened by 3 bases and J by 1 base, with 13 bases between the two germline ends. The CDR3 totals 14 residues. Germline lookup yields CDR1 DFQATT and CDR2 SNEGSKA (reference sequence). The CDR3 protein is CSASSGGISYEQYF. In DNA, the CDR3 is TGCAGTGCTAGCAGTGGCGGGATATCCTACGAGCAGTACTTC.

V is TRBV30 and J is TRBJ1-6; D is unresolved. Between the trimmed V and J ends, which lost 3 bases and 4 bases, there was a span of 7 bases. The germline CDR1 and CDR2 sequences are GTSNPN and SVGIG (reference sequence). The CDR3 is 13 amino acids. CDR3 region: CAWRAAYNSPLHF. For the CDR3, the DNA is TGTGCCTGGAGGGCTGCATATAATTCACCCCTCCACTTT.

The V and J genes are TRBV18 and TRBJ1-4, with 7 nucleotides matching TRBD1. CDR1 is KGHSH, CDR2 LQKENI, per germline. V shed 4 bases and J 6 bases; nucleotides not matched to a gene: 5. The CDR3 contains 14 residues. The CDR3 region is CASSRGTADEKLFF. The CDR3 bases are TGTGCCAGCTCACGCGGGACAGCGGATGAAAAACTGTTTTTT.

This clonotype was seen at least ten times. This chain links TRBV15 with TRBJ2-5; D might be TRBD1 or TRBD2, each matching 6 bases. The CDR3 covers 14 residues. V was trimmed by 1 base and J by 5 bases, leaving 11 bases between them. Germline V gene data show CDR1 as LNHNV and CDR2 as YYDKDF (reference sequence). The CDR3 region has the DNA TGTGCCACCAGCAGAGTTGGAGGGGGGGAGACCCAGTACTTC. This translates into CATSRVGGGETQYF.

The chain is built from TRBV7-2 and TRBJ1-6; D unclear. The CDR3 consists of 16 residues. The germline CDR1 and CDR2 sequences are SGHTA and FQGNSA. V lost 2 bases and J lost 3, with 11 bases in between. CDR3 loop: CASSLSPEFYNSPLHF. The CDR3, as DNA: TGTGCCAGCAGCTTAAGCCCGGAGTTCTATAATTCACCCCTCCACTTT.

This chain connects TRBV28 to TRBJ2-1, with 13 bases aligning to TRBD2. Germline lookup yields CDR1 MDHEN and CDR2 SYDVKM. The ends lost 0 bases at V and 8 bases at J; junction bases unmatched: 10. The CDR3 length is 18 residues. CDR3 nucleotides: TGTGCCAGCAGTTTATGGCAACTAGCGGGGGGGGGGTTTCATGAGCAGTTCTTC. Translation gives CASSLWQLAGGGFHEQFF.

In its sample, this clonotype was seen many times. The chain employs TRBV18 and TRBJ2-7; D is possibly TRBD1 or TRBD2 (6 bases each). The germline gives CDR1 KGHSH, CDR2 LQKENI. The CDR3 consists of 12 residues. V lost 3 bases and J lost 7, with 10 bases in between. CDR3 residues: CASSPRGQEQYF. CDR3 in DNA: TGTGCCAGCTCACCTCGGGGGCAGGAGCAGTACTTC.